This T cell receptor (beta chain) appears in the sequencing data of a study of CD8 T cells in Susac syndrome (dated by TCRdb to the late 2010s). About the study as a whole: Whether CD8+ T cell activation and differentiation in Susac syndrome was antigen driven was tested using repertoire sequencing. On the study overall, not on this receptor specifically: The study acknowledged that relatively few individuals were included in the TCR sequencing and HLA analysis.

With respect to this clonotype: Which antigen it targets is not known. Per-nucleotide qualities are absent, and no much larger clonotype sits a single base away.

RNA was extracted using the RNeasy kit, and roughly 0.5 to 1 ug of the RNA was reverse transcribed with random hexamers. The immunoSEQ multiplex PCR assay, covering 54 Vbeta and 13 Jbeta segments, was used to amplify TCR beta CDR3 regions. PCR amplification bias was corrected by using a synthetic template baseline for primer optimization and computational correction. The authors processed their data as follows. Reads were assigned to V, D and J genes according to IMGT and analyzed in immunoSEQ Analyzer, with only productive sequences retained. To calculate clonality, Shannon entropy was normalized by log2 of the number of productive unique sequences and then subtracted from one. For each patient and control, public and private clones were evaluated within the 100 most prevalent clones. Clones were defined as Susac-specific when absent from the healthy and MS cohorts, from approximately 970 published viral clones and from other ImmuneACCESS disease sequences. TCRdb trimmed the raw reads at Q25, called clones with MiXCR and kept productive beta chains. Each CDR3 protein appears once, grouped with its most common genes and DNA. Clone size and V and J calls follow TCRdb, not the original study. The sample table records more than 85,000 distinct CDR3 sequences; about 96% of these occur just once. The ten largest clones represent about 0.095% of the sample.

Spanning cysteine to phenylalanine, the CDR3 consists of 13 amino acids. The entry retains the CDR3 DNA only, 39 bases that are in frame from base 1. Based on the germline V gene (reference sequence), the CDR1 and CDR2 sequences are LGHDT and YNNKEL. V is cut by 1 base and J by 8 bases, and the space between the germline ends is 11 bases. Peripheral blood CD8+ and CD4+ T cells from healthy donors, Susac syndrome patients and multiple sclerosis patients were profiled by high-throughput TCR beta sequencing. The healthy donors served as controls matched for age and sex. Bulk CD8+ and CD4+ T cells were purified by magnetic negative isolation, whereas CD8+ TEMRA cells were enriched by FACS. Blood was drawn into EDTA tubes, processed within 24 hours, and PBMCs were isolated by density gradient centrifugation. PBMCs intended for TCR sequencing were cryopreserved in liquid nitrogen and thawed later in a water bath at 37 degrees C. The sorted or isolated CD4+, CD8+ and CD8+ TEMRA cells had a purity of 90% or higher.

This TCR came from a human donor in good health. Rearrangement joined TRBV3-1 to TRBJ1-2; the D gene remains uncertain. The sample consisted of CD4+ T cells from PBMCs. Read as DNA, the sequence is TGTGCCAGCAGCCAAGGTGGCCCGTTGGGCTACACCTTC. Its translation reads: CASSQGGPLGYTF.